The rows below give T cell receptor beta chains drawn from one sample of a study of T cell responses to AZD1222 COVID-19 vaccine. Produced via immunoSEQ multiplex PCR; TCRdb's table is partial and in-frame only. The table lists around 140,000 clones, around 93% of them singletons. This specimen was peripheral blood, taken on day 0 of AZD1222 vaccination. The receptors here all came from an adult in good health. CDR3s include the opening cysteine and the closing phenylalanine or tryptophan. D genes are given only for firm matches. Size tells how often a clone was seen (once, few, many) or the class of an expanded clone, and some rows leave it out.

size: -; length: 16; D: -; J: TRBJ1-5; V: TRBV4-2; DNA: TGTGCCAGCAGCCAAGAGTGGAGAAATAGCAATCAGCCCCAGCATTTT; CDR3: CASSQEWRNSNQPQHF
size: -; length: 18; D: -; J: TRBJ2-2; V: TRBV28; DNA: TGTGCCAGCAGCCGGCCGGCGGTGGGGTACCAATTGACCGGGGAGCTGTTTTTT; CDR3: CASSRPAVGYQLTGELFF
size: -; length: 14; D: -; J: TRBJ1-4; V: TRBV7-2; DNA: TGTGCCAGCAGCTTAGGACAGTCCAGTGAAAAACTGTTTTTT; CDR3: CASSLGQSSEKLFF
size: -; length: 13; D: TRBD1; J: TRBJ2-5; V: TRBV7-2; DNA: TGTGCCAGCAGCCCGGGACAGACAGAGACCCAGTACTTC; CDR3: CASSPGQTETQYF
size: -; length: 14; D: TRBD2; J: TRBJ2-4; V: TRBV11-2; DNA: TGTGCCAGCAGCTTAGCAGGGAGGGAAAACATTCAGTACTTC; CDR3: CASSLAGRENIQYF
size: -; length: 13; D: -; J: TRBJ2-1; V: TRBV6-5; DNA: TGTGCCAGCACCTTCCCCCACGGGGGTGAGCAGTTCTTC; CDR3: CASTFPHGGEQFF
size: -; length: 14; D: -; J: TRBJ1-2; V: TRBV19; DNA: TGTGCCAGTACCCAGGTCCGGGGTAACTATGGCTACACCTTC; CDR3: CASTQVRGNYGYTF
size: -; length: 16; D: -; J: TRBJ1-5; V: TRBV2; DNA: TGTGCCAGCAGTCAGGAGTTCACATATAGCAATCAGCCCCAGCATTTT; CDR3: CASSQEFTYSNQPQHF
size: -; length: 13; D: TRBD1; J: TRBJ1-1; V: TRBV5-1; DNA: TGCGCCAGCGGGGGACAGTGGAACACTGAAGCTTTCTTT; CDR3: CASGGQWNTEAFF
size: -; length: 13; D: -; J: TRBJ1-3; V: TRBV30; DNA: TGTGCCTGGAGTATCAGCTCTGGAAACACCATATATTTT; CDR3: CAWSISSGNTIYF
size: -; length: 15; D: TRBD1; J: TRBJ1-2; V: TRBV3-1/TRBV3-2; DNA: TGTGCCAGCAGCCCATACCCCGGGACAGGGGAGGGCTACACCTTC; CDR3: CASSPYPGTGEGYTF
size: -; length: 15; D: TRBD1; J: TRBJ2-1; V: TRBV18; DNA: TGTGCCAGCTCAACATACGGACAGGAGAACAATGAGCAGTTCTTC; CDR3: CASSTYGQENNEQFF
size: -; length: 14; D: -; J: TRBJ1-1; V: TRBV15; DNA: TGTGCCACCAGCAGTATCGGGCGGGACACTGAAGCTTTCTTT; CDR3: CATSSIGRDTEAFF
size: -; length: 13; D: -; J: TRBJ1-2; V: TRBV19; DNA: TGTGCCAGTAGTTCAATCCCCCTCTATGGCTACACCTTC; CDR3: CASSSIPLYGYTF
size: once; length: 14; D: TRBD1; J: TRBJ1-4; V: TRBV2; DNA: TGTGCCAGCAGAGCAGGGACAGAGGATGAAAAACTGTTTTTT; CDR3: CASRAGTEDEKLFF
size: -; length: 18; D: -; J: TRBJ2-1; V: TRBV7-8; DNA: TGTGCCAGCAGCTTTTCGGCGAAGCGACTAAGCTCCTACAATGAGCAGTTCTTC; CDR3: CASSFSAKRLSSYNEQFF
size: -; length: 14; D: -; J: TRBJ1-6; V: TRBV7-2; DNA: TGTGCCAGCAGCTTAGGGGGCCTAAATTCACCCCTCCACTTT; CDR3: CASSLGGLNSPLHF
size: -; length: 14; D: -; J: TRBJ1-3; V: TRBV5-6; DNA: TGTGCCAGCAGCTTAAGACGCAGAGGTAACACCATATATTTT; CDR3: CASSLRRRGNTIYF
size: -; length: 14; D: TRBD1; J: TRBJ2-1; V: TRBV19; DNA: TGTGCCAGTACCTCAGGGGGTTCCTACAATGAGCAGTTCTTC; CDR3: CASTSGGSYNEQFF
size: -; length: 15; D: -; J: TRBJ1-1; V: TRBV11-3; DNA: TGTGCCAGCAGCTTATCCCGGGCGGCGAACACTGAAGCTTTCTTT; CDR3: CASSLSRAANTEAFF
size: once; length: 14; D: -; J: TRBJ1-4; V: TRBV5-5; DNA: TGTGCCAGCAGCTTGTGGGGGCGCGATGAAAAACTGTTTTTT; CDR3: CASSLWGRDEKLFF
size: -; length: 15; D: -; J: TRBJ1-6; V: TRBV4-1; DNA: TGCGCCAGCAGCCCAGGGACGGTCAATAATTCACCCCTCCACTTT; CDR3: CASSPGTVNNSPLHF
size: -; length: 15; D: TRBD1; J: TRBJ1-1; V: TRBV4-1; DNA: TGCGCCAGCAGCCCTTGGACAGGGGTGAACACTGAAGCTTTCTTT; CDR3: CASSPWTGVNTEAFF
size: -; length: 16; D: -; J: TRBJ1-6; V: TRBV2; DNA: TGTGCCAGCAGTAAGACAGGTCGACTCATTAATTCACCCCTCCACTTT; CDR3: CASSKTGRLINSPLHF
size: -; length: 15; D: -; J: TRBJ2-7; V: TRBV3-1/TRBV3-2; DNA: TGTGCCAGCAGCCAAGAGCCAGGGATTGTCTACGAGCAGTACTTC; CDR3: CASSQEPGIVYEQYF
size: -; length: 13; D: TRBD2; J: TRBJ2-1; V: TRBV30; DNA: TGTGCCTGGAATAGCGGGGGGGCGAATGAGCAGTTCTTC; CDR3: CAWNSGGANEQFF
size: -; length: 15; D: -; J: TRBJ1-1; V: TRBV7-2; DNA: TGTGCCAGCAGCTTTTGGACTGGAATGAACACTGAAGCTTTCTTT; CDR3: CASSFWTGMNTEAFF
size: -; length: 13; D: TRBD2; J: TRBJ2-7; V: TRBV3-1/TRBV3-2; DNA: TGTGCCAGCAGCCATCGGGGGGCCTACGAGCAGTACTTC; CDR3: CASSHRGAYEQYF
size: -; length: 11; D: -; J: TRBJ2-7; V: TRBV7-8; DNA: TGTGCCAGCAGCGCTTCCTACGAGCAGTACTTC; CDR3: CASSASYEQYF
size: -; length: 13; D: -; J: TRBJ1-4; V: TRBV9; DNA: TGTGCCAGCAGCGTAGATACAGGGGAAAAACTGTTTTTT; CDR3: CASSVDTGEKLFF
size: -; length: 16; D: -; J: TRBJ1-1; V: TRBV7-3; DNA: TGTGCCAGCAGCTTCGGGGGCCGGGGGATGAACACTGAAGCTTTCTTT; CDR3: CASSFGGRGMNTEAFF
size: -; length: 16; D: TRBD1; J: TRBJ2-2; V: TRBV6-5; DNA: TGTGCCAGCAGTTCCCAAGGGGGCGCCGTCACCGGGGAGCTGTTTTTT; CDR3: CASSSQGGAVTGELFF
size: -; length: 14; D: -; J: TRBJ1-2; V: TRBV6-5; DNA: TGTGCCAGCAGTTACCTCGGGGCTAACTATGGCTACACCTTC; CDR3: CASSYLGANYGYTF
size: once; length: 14; D: -; J: TRBJ2-7; V: TRBV28; DNA: TGTGCCAGCAGTGCCAGGGCGGTCTCCTACGAGCAGTACTTC; CDR3: CASSARAVSYEQYF
size: once; length: 15; D: -; J: TRBJ2-2; V: TRBV19; DNA: TGTGCCAGTAGTCTGTACCGGGACGTTACCGGGGAGCTGTTTTTT; CDR3: CASSLYRDVTGELFF
size: -; length: 18; D: -; J: TRBJ1-6; V: TRBV2; DNA: TGTGCCAGCAACCCTAGAGTCCAGGATTTCTCCTATAATTCACCCCTCCACTTT; CDR3: CASNPRVQDFSYNSPLHF
size: -; length: 17; D: TRBD1; J: TRBJ1-1; V: TRBV7-9; DNA: TGTGCCAGCAGCTTCATGCCGGGACAGGGGGCGGGTACTGAAGCTTTCTTT; CDR3: CASSFMPGQGAGTEAFF
size: once; length: 20; D: -; J: TRBJ2-1; V: TRBV5-5; DNA: TGTGCCAGCAGCTTGGTTCCCGGGTGGCAGGGGGGTGCTAACAAGAATGAGCAGTTCTTC; CDR3: CASSLVPGWQGGANKNEQFF
size: -; length: 14; D: -; J: TRBJ1-1; V: TRBV4-1; DNA: TGCGCCAGCAGCCTTGGGACACAGAACACTGAAGCTTTCTTT; CDR3: CASSLGTQNTEAFF
size: -; length: 13; D: -; J: TRBJ2-4; V: TRBV19; DNA: TGTGCCAGTAGTATCGGGACAAAAAACATTCAGTACTTC; CDR3: CASSIGTKNIQYF
size: -; length: 14; D: -; J: TRBJ1-1; V: TRBV3-1/TRBV3-2; DNA: TGTGCCAGCAGCCAAACGACGGAGAACACTGAAGCTTTCTTT; CDR3: CASSQTTENTEAFF
size: -; length: 15; D: -; J: TRBJ1-2; V: TRBV5-5; DNA: TGTGCCAGCAGTGCTGCCTTGGGGCGCGACTATGGCTACACCTTC; CDR3: CASSAALGRDYGYTF
size: -; length: 16; D: -; J: TRBJ2-2; V: TRBV9; DNA: TGTGCCAGCAGCCTTGGGACCTCAGTGGGCACCGGGGAGCTGTTTTTT; CDR3: CASSLGTSVGTGELFF
size: -; length: 13; D: -; J: TRBJ1-1; V: TRBV18; DNA: TGTGCCAGCTCTCCGGGGATGAACACTGAAGCTTTCTTT; CDR3: CASSPGMNTEAFF